The 29 T cell receptor beta chains below come from one sample, sequenced in a study of T cell repertoires in cytomegalovirus infection. Their recognized antigens are unknown. TCRdb re-called the reads through MiXCR, storing one row per CDR3 protein. The table includes approximately 270,000 distinct CDR3 sequences, 20% to 25% detected once. The input for sequencing was cultured PBMCs, taken from culture after CMV antigen stimulation. These receptors all stem from a human donor in good health (CMV status not recorded). Some clones in this sample may be carry-over from other donors' samples.

The chain couples TRBV29-1 to TRBJ2-1; D perhaps matches TRBD2 (6 bases). The CDR3 extends over 15 amino acids. V was shortened by 5 bases and J by 6 bases, with 20 bases between the two germline ends. The germline V gene has CDR1 SQVTM and CDR2 ANQGSEA. The DNA of the CDR3 is TGCAGCGTTTTAATTGGTAGTAGCGGTTCCAATGAGCAGTTCTTC. Encoded protein: CSVLIGSSGSNEQFF.

The rearrangement uses TRBV10-3 and TRBJ2-1; a possible D gene is TRBD1 (5 bases). This CDR3 comprises 14 residues. Germline-derived CDR1 and CDR2 are ENHRY and SYGVKD. V was pared by 4 bases and J by 5 bases, with 12 bases between. The CDR3 DNA follows: TGTGCCATCAGTGCAGGAGACAGAAACAATGAGCAGTTCTTC. Translation: CAISAGDRNNEQFF.

This chain joins TRBV19 and TRBJ2-5, with 10 bases identical to TRBD2. This CDR3 contains 16 residues. The V gene end was trimmed by 4 bases and the J gene end by 4 bases; junction bases not matched to a gene: 9. Germline V CDR1 and CDR2: LNHDA, SQIVND (reference sequence). CDR3 nucleotide sequence: TGTGCCAGTAGTACAAGCGGGAGGGCCTCGGGAGAGACCCAGTACTTC. It yields the protein CASSTSGRASGETQYF.

A few counts support this clonotype. This chain links TRBV14 with TRBJ2-2, with D perhaps matching TRBD1 or TRBD2 (5 bases each). This CDR3 comprises 19 residues. Germline V gives CDR1 SGHDN, CDR2 FVKESK. The ends were cut back, 0 bases at V and 6 bases at J, with 23 bases in the middle. The CDR3 nucleotides read TGTGCCAGCAGCCAAGAGGGACCCCAAACAGCTCACGGGGCCGGGGAGCTGTTTTTT. The encoded protein is CASSQEGPQTAHGAGELFF. Filled out from reference TRBV14 and TRBJ2-2, the complete variable domain reads EAGVTQFPSHSVIEKGQTVTLRCDPISGHDNLYWYRRVMGKEIKFLLHFVKESKQDESGMPNNRFLAERTGGTYSTLKVQPAELEDSGVYFCASSQEGPQTAHGAGELFFGEGSRLTVL.

V is TRBV6-5 and J is TRBJ2-7; 7 positions match TRBD2. CDR3 length: 13 residues. Per germline, CDR1 MNHEY and CDR2 SVGAGI. The junction had 10 bases not matched to a gene; V was cut back by 5 bases and J by 9 bases. The CDR3 DNA is TGTGCCAGCAGTAAGGGAGGGCGTTCGGTGCAGTACGTC. It is translated as CASSKGGRSVQYV.

This clonotype has ten or more counts. The V call is TRBV7-2, the J call TRBJ2-1; 9 bases line up with TRBD2. CDR3 length: 15 amino acids. Germline lookup yields CDR1 SGHTA and CDR2 FQGNSA. Germline trimming cut 1 base from V and 5 bases from J; bases unmatched to any gene: 3. The DNA of the CDR3 is TGTGCCAGCAGCTTAGTACGCGGGAGGGACAATGAGCAGTTCTTC. Its protein is CASSLVRGRDNEQFF.

This clonotype has a count of ten or more. CDR3: CASSIPGLEQFF. The CDR3, as DNA: TGTGCCAGCAGCATCCCCGGACTCGAGCAGTTCTTC. This rearrangement joins TRBV7-8 to TRBJ2-1, with a possible D match to TRBD2 (5 bases). This CDR3 has 12 residues. CDR1 and CDR2 from the germline V gene are SGHVS and FQNEAQ. The V and J ends lost 5 bases and 10 bases respectively, with 12 bases between them.

This sequence joins TRBV5-6 and TRBJ2-1; 14 bases align to TRBD2. Germline V gene lookup returns CDR1 SGHDT and CDR2 YYEEEE. V dropped 4 bases and J dropped 6; count of bases not matched to a gene: 6. CDR3 size: 16 residues. The CDR3 is CASSGGTSGRSNEQFF. CDR3 bases: TGTGCCAGCAGCGGGGGGACTAGCGGGAGAAGCAATGAGCAGTTCTTC. Full variable domain (outside the CDR3, taken from reference TRBV5-6 and TRBJ2-1): DAGVTQSPTHLIKTRGQQVTLRCSPKSGHDTVSWYQQALGQGPQFIFQYYEEEERQRGNFPDRFSGHQFPNYSSELNVNALLLGDSALYLCASSGGTSGRSNEQFFGPGTRLTVL.

This clonotype was seen many times. The genes are TRBV7-9 and TRBJ1-1, with D possibly matching TRBD1 (6 bases). The CDR3 consists of 15 residues. Trimming removed 1 base at V and 1 base at J, with 10 bases between. CDR1 and CDR2 (germline): SEHNR, FQNEAQ (reference sequence). CDR3 nucleotides: TGTGCCAGCAGCTTAGAATCGGGACAGAACACTGAAGCTTTCTTT. Its translation: CASSLESGQNTEAFF.

This chain uses TRBV7-9 with TRBJ2-7, with TRBD2 matching 11 bases. V lost 5 bases, J lost 6 bases, and 12 bases stayed unmatched. The CDR3 has 16 amino acids. Germline assignment: CDR1 SEHNR and CDR2 FQNEAQ (reference sequence). The CDR3 DNA is TGTGCCAGCAGCCTTATAGCGGGAGGGCCCTCCCTCGAGCAGTACTTC. Amino acids: CASSLIAGGPSLEQYF.

The chain is built from TRBV7-8 and TRBJ1-5; no definite D call. The CDR3 is 15 residues long. The germline V and J ends were trimmed by 5 bases and 4 bases, with 15 bases remaining between them. The germline CDR1 and CDR2 sequences are SGHVS and FQNEAQ. CDR3: CASSTGRSGNQPQHF. The CDR3 DNA reads as TGTGCCAGCAGCACCGGACGTTCGGGAAATCAGCCCCAGCATTTT.

The chain links TRBV19 to TRBJ2-7; 7 bases fit TRBD2. This CDR3 spans 14 amino acids. The junction had 13 bases not matched to a gene; V was cut back by 9 bases and J by 5 bases. Germline CDR1 LNHDA, CDR2 SQIVND (reference sequence). The CDR3 DNA reads as TGTGCCAGCTCCGCCGGGGGGAAGGGCGACGAGCAGTACTTC. Amino acids: CASSAGGKGDEQYF.

This clonotype was found many times. The chain links TRBV24-1 to TRBJ1-5; D gene unclear. Trimming pared 4 bases from V and 3 bases from J, leaving 6 bases between. Germline lookup yields CDR1 KGHDR and CDR2 SFDVKD. The CDR3 is 13 amino acids. CDR3 sequence: CATSDANNQPQHF. In DNA form, the CDR3 reads TGTGCCACCAGTGACGCCAACAATCAGCCCCAGCATTTT.

A few counts support this clonotype. The chain couples TRBV4-3 to TRBJ1-1, with 7 bases aligning to TRBD1. The CDR3 contains 13 residues. Germline V gene sequence: CDR1 LGHNA, CDR2 YSLEER. V lost 4 bases to trimming and J lost 10 bases; unmatched junction nucleotides: 9. CDR3 region: CASSRQGGEGAFF. The CDR3 DNA reads TGCGCCAGCAGCCGACAGGGAGGGGAAGGAGCTTTCTTT.

CDR3 bases: TGCAGTGCCGAACAGGGGGTCACCGGGGAGCTGTTTTTT. This codes for CSAEQGVTGELFF. The V and J genes are TRBV20-1 and TRBJ2-2; 8 bases align to TRBD1. V lost 6 bases to trimming and J lost 4 bases; unmatched junction nucleotides: 4. The germline V gene encodes CDR1 DFQATT and CDR2 SNEGSKA (reference sequence). This CDR3 has 13 amino acids.

This clonotype has only a few counts. The chain links TRBV7-2 to TRBJ1-1; 8 bases map to TRBD1. Losses at the gene ends were 4 bases for V and 3 bases for J; bases not matched to a gene: 7. Germline V lookup: CDR1 SGHTA, CDR2 FQGNSA. The CDR3 runs to 15 residues. The CDR3 region is CASSSTGTGDTEAFF. The CDR3 nucleotides read TGTGCCAGCAGCTCGACCGGGACAGGAGACACTGAAGCTTTCTTT.

The V gene is TRBV12-3 or TRBV12-4, the J gene TRBJ1-1; D is possibly TRBD1 (6 bases). The CDR3 consists of 13 residues. V dropped 6 bases and J dropped 8 bases, with 16 bases sitting between them. The DNA of the CDR3 is TGTGCCAGCAGCACACAGGGTCTGGGGGAAGCTTTCTTT. It encodes CASSTQGLGEAFF.

The chain joins TRBV5-1 to TRBJ2-1; 12 positions agree with TRBD1. The V gene end was trimmed by 1 base and the J gene end by 6 bases; junction bases not matched to a gene: 14. This CDR3 is 19 amino acids long. CDR1 and CDR2 (germline): SGHRS, YFSETQ. CDR3: CASSLRVGTGGASANEQFF. The CDR3 coding sequence is TGCGCCAGCAGCTTGAGGGTAGGGACAGGGGGCGCTTCGGCCAATGAGCAGTTCTTC.

This clonotype was counted many times. The rearrangement links TRBV7-2 to TRBJ2-2; 10 positions agree with TRBD2. The CDR3 is 16 amino acids. Germline CDR1 reads SGHTA; CDR2 reads FQGNSA. Losses at the gene ends were 0 bases for V and 4 bases for J; bases not matched to a gene: 2. The CDR3 loop reads CASSLASGRSTGELFF. CDR3 coding DNA: TGTGCCAGCAGCTTAGCTAGCGGGAGGTCCACCGGGGAGCTGTTTTTT.

The chain combines TRBV12-3 or TRBV12-4 with TRBJ2-3, with TRBD2 identical over 12 bases. The J segment lost 8 bases and the V segment lost 5 bases, leaving 11 bases of the junction unmatched. The CDR3 covers 16 residues. The CDR3 DNA follows: TGTGCCAGCAGTCCCGGACTAGCGGGATCAATTGGTACGCAGTATTTT. Translating it yields CASSPGLAGSIGTQYF.

The rearrangement links TRBV29-1 to TRBJ2-7; D ambiguous. The germline V gene encodes CDR1 SQVTM and CDR2 ANQGSEA. This CDR3 region has 13 residues. V was cut by 0 bases and J by 4 bases, with 10 bases left in between. CDR3 sequence (DNA): TGCAGCGTTGAAGACAAGGGCGGTTACGAGCAGTACTTC. This encodes CSVEDKGGYEQYF.

This clonotype has more than one count but fewer than ten. The rearrangement links TRBV18 to TRBJ2-4; D perhaps matches TRBD2 (5 bases). The CDR3 length is 15 residues. V lost 2 bases, J lost 0 bases, and 8 bases lay in between. CDR1 is KGHSH and CDR2 is LQKENI in the germline V gene. CDR3 region: CASSPAAEAKNIQYF. The CDR3 DNA reads TGTGCCAGCTCACCAGCAGCGGAAGCCAAAAACATTCAGTACTTC.

This clonotype was detected a few times. The V gene is TRBV9, the J gene TRBJ2-1; tentative D call: TRBD1 (6 bases). The CDR3 totals 12 residues. The germline V and J ends were trimmed by 3 bases and 12 bases, with 13 bases remaining between them. CDR1 is SGDLS, CDR2 YYNGEE, per germline. The CDR3: CASSGSGAGQFF. The CDR3 bases are TGTGCCAGCAGCGGCTCAGGGGCTGGGCAGTTCTTC.

Of note for this clonotype: Germline is not matched at one junction end, which may reflect a read error. The chain joins TRBV7-2 to TRBJ2-1; tentatively, D is TRBD1 or TRBD2 (5 bases each). Germline V lookup: CDR1 SGHTA, CDR2 FQGNSA. This CDR3 has 15 amino acids. Here the CDR3 DNA reads TGTGACAGCAGCTTACGGGGCCCAACCTACAATGAGCAGTTCTTC. Encoded protein: CDSSLRGPTYNEQFF.

This clonotype came up a few times. V gene TRBV20-1 combines with J gene TRBJ1-3; TRBD1 agrees at 9 bases. Trimming at V came to 3 bases and at J to 7 bases, leaving 7 bases not matched to a gene. This CDR3 region has 14 residues. Germline V gene sequence: CDR1 DFQATT, CDR2 SNEGSKA (reference sequence). CDR3 sequence (DNA): TGCAGTGCTAGGGAGGGTACAGGGGGCAACACCATATATTTT. This gives the protein CSAREGTGGNTIYF.

Many counts were recorded for this clonotype. J is TRBJ2-3 and V is TRBV7-6; D perhaps matches TRBD1 (7 bases). V was cut by 5 bases and J by 4 bases, with 16 bases left in between. The CDR3 totals 15 residues. Per the germline V gene, CDR1 is SGHVS and CDR2 is FNYEAQ. CDR3 nucleotide sequence: TGTGCCAGCAGCCGAGGGGCCAGGGGGGCAGATACGCAGTATTTT. Amino acids: CASSRGARGADTQYF.

This clonotype appeared many times. The rearrangement links TRBV7-2 to TRBJ1-2; 8 positions match TRBD1. V trimming: 2 bases; J trimming: 4 bases; junction bases outside the gene matches: 6. CDR3 length: 15 amino acids. Germline assignment: CDR1 SGHTA and CDR2 FQGNSA. CDR3 loop: CASSLIGTGGYGYTF. In DNA, the CDR3 is TGTGCCAGCAGCTTAATTGGGACAGGCGGCTATGGCTACACCTTC.

This sequence joins TRBV7-6 and TRBJ1-1; TRBD1 aligns across 7 bases. Per the germline V gene, CDR1 is SGHVS and CDR2 is FNYEAQ. The CDR3 is 20 amino acids. After removal of 3 bases from V and 1 base from J, the junction contained 20 bases not matched to a gene. The CDR3 sequence is CASSFVTSTGRRGQNTEAFF. DNA for the CDR3: TGTGCCAGCAGCTTCGTCACCTCGACAGGGCGAAGGGGGCAGAACACTGAAGCTTTCTTT.

The chain carries TRBV6-1 and TRBJ1-6; tentative D call: TRBD1 (5 bases). V was cut by 5 bases and J by 0 bases, with 14 bases left in between. The length of the CDR3 is 17 residues. Germline V gene lookup returns CDR1 MNHNS and CDR2 SASEGT. CDR3 sequence (DNA): TGTGCCAGCAGTCCCCCGAGGGGCAACTCCTATAATTCACCCCTCCACTTT. Protein product: CASSPPRGNSYNSPLHF.